The sequence of this T cell receptor beta chain was determined in a study of shared clonotypes between healthy human individuals (dated by TCRdb to between 2020 and 2021). Describing the broader study: The cohort comprised two women and three men aged 18 to 49 years. For each donor, CD4 naive and CD4 memory were each run on three plates, CD8 naive on two plates, and CD8 memory on one plate. To estimate repertoire size and how much clonotypes are shared between individuals, the study performed deep sequencing of blood TCR repertoires from about five healthy adults. To increase sequencing depth and limit assay-specific biases, TCR repertoire library preparation and sequencing were carried out by different laboratories using diverse techniques. Each donor's leukapheresis produced roughly between roughly 0.85 and 9 billion PBMCs. Results the study describes overall, beyond this receptor: Based on pairwise subsampling, the degree of clonotype sharing among donors was expected to be affected by sequencing depth. Clonotypes shared by all four sorted-subset donors showed higher generation probabilities than non-shared clonotypes. The small number of donors limited the genetic and exposure-history diversity represented. Sampling was limited to blood, and TCR repertoires in tissue likely differ from TCR repertoires in blood. Sharing across a few donors was observed for around 5% of naive CD4, over 3% of naive CD8, 2.3% of memory CD4, and roughly 0.4% of memory CD8 clonotypes. Incomplete sequencing was indicated by rarefaction of sorted-subset datasets, despite the large sequencing depth. Naive subsets generally had larger estimated clonotype richness than memory subsets did.

V drops 2 bases and J drops 4 bases, leaving 12 bases in between. According to the germline V gene, CDR1 reads SGHAT and CDR2 reads FQNNGV. From the cysteine through the phenylalanine, the CDR3 covers 15 amino acids. The sequence is cut down to CDR3 DNA, 45 bases in frame from base 1. In regard to this clone: Its antigen remains unidentified. Within one base of it there is no much larger clone, and no base qualities were kept.

TCR CDR3 regions were amplified from genomic DNA by multiplex PCR using the deep immunoSEQ assay. For each cell subset, the extracted genomic DNA was distributed evenly across all wells of several immunoSEQ 96-well plates, and each plate served as one replicate. For sorted subsets, approximately 210 ng of genomic DNA, equivalent to roughly 30,000 T cell genomes, went into each replicate PCR. Purified libraries were measured with a Qubit 3.0 fluorometer, size-checked on a Bioanalyzer 2100, and measured again with the KAPA Library Quantification kit. Each immunoSEQ 96-well plate was sequenced on its own single-read 150-cycle Illumina NextSeq 550 flow cell. For the original study's pipeline: Because only junctional sequences without quality scores were contained in the immunoSEQ output, filtering matching that applied to full-length reads could not be performed. To assign V/J genes and CDR3, sequences were annotated using PyIR, a Python wrapper for IgBLAST v1.9, with IMGT germline references. Reads were removed for weak V/J assignments (E-value above 1e-6), missing CDR3, stop codons, out-of-frame junctions, or ambiguous translated residues. V3J clonotypes were defined as sequences sharing the same inferred V gene, J gene, and CDR3 amino acid sequence. To compute the percentage overlap between repertoires, the number of shared unique clonotypes was divided by the size of the smaller repertoire. RTK rarefaction, the Chao1 estimator, and Recon v2.1 estimates of unobserved clonotypes were used to assess repertoire richness. OLGA was used to compute generation probabilities for all TCRbeta clonotypes that the gDNA method yielded from several donors. TCRdb's version of the immuneACCESS table is confined to in-frame rearrangements and falls short of the full clone set. An unresolved V gene accounts for under half of the shortfall where checked; the remainder is of unknown origin. V and J calls and clone size are given by that table; D and trimming were obtained from the DNA. The sample data list 600,000 to 700,000 clones, and around 73% of these were observed just once. The ten largest clones add up to around 2% of the sample.

The donors were healthy, HIV-negative adults who had no recently reported acute infections or vaccinations. Only Caucasian adults living in Nashville, Tennessee, USA were represented among the donors. CD4+ T cells were enriched by magnetic negative selection; naive cells were then positively selected on CD45RA, and the negative fraction formed the memory subset. After blood collection by leukapheresis, PBMCs were isolated using Ficoll-Histopaque density gradient centrifugation and then cryopreserved in the vapor phase of liquid nitrogen. Purity and quantity of every magnetically sorted T cell population were checked by analytical flow cytometry. Genomic DNA was isolated from every sorted fraction and measured by UV absorbance on a Nanodrop 2000c.

The receptor was derived from a woman aged 30 to 39 in good health. The chain uses TRBV11-2 and TRBJ2-1, with no confidently assigned D gene. Sequencing input: memory CD4+ T cells sorted from blood. The sample's cell subset or site, from its label and the paper: CD45RA-negative fraction. The bases are TGTGCCAGCAGCTTAAGAAGGGTGGGGTACAATGAGCAGTTCTTC. This codes for CASSLRRVGYNEQFF. Extended through the reference TRBV11-2 and TRBJ2-1 proteins, this CDR3 yields the full variable domain: EAGVAQSPRYKIIEKRQSVAFWCNPISGHATLYWYQQILGQGPKLLIQFQNNGVVDDSQLPKDRFSAERLKGVDSTLKIQPAKLEDSAVYLCASSLRRVGYNEQFFGPGTRLTVL.